The 8 T cell receptor beta chains given below trace back to one sample, sequenced in a study of T cells in Graves' hyperthyroidism and ophthalmopathy. Amplified regions were TCR beta CDR3 sequences from RNA transcripts. RT-PCR in the first round (using the HTBI primer set) targeted the TCR CDR3. One entry per CDR3 protein results from TCRdb running MiXCR on the multiplex PCR reads. The sample lists hundreds of thousands of distinct CDR3 sequences; roughly a quarter were seen once. The sequencing input was blood. The source is a woman under 40 with Graves' ophthalmopathy.

The sample holds a few counts of this clonotype. The rearrangement uses TRBV4-3 and TRBJ2-2; D is uncertain. This CDR3 comprises 13 residues. V lost 5 bases to trimming and J lost 6 bases, with 10 bases between them. CDR1 is LGHNA, CDR2 YSLEER, per germline. CDR3 sequence: CASSVRFSGELFF. In DNA form, the CDR3 reads TGCGCCAGCAGCGTTCGATTCTCCGGGGAGCTGTTTTTT.

This clonotype was seen at least ten times. The chain couples TRBV30 to TRBJ2-7, with 8 bases identical to TRBD1. CDR1 GTSNPN and CDR2 SVGIG come from the germline V gene (reference sequence). CDR3 length: 12 amino acids. Trimming cost V 8 bases and J 2 bases; bases outside gene matches: 5. CDR3 sequence reads: CAGDRQTYEQYF. In DNA form, the CDR3 reads TGTGCCGGGGACAGGCAAACCTACGAGCAGTACTTC.

This clonotype was detected ten times or more. The chain uses TRBV20-1 and TRBJ2-7; D remains unclear. Germline V lookup: CDR1 DFQATT, CDR2 SNEGSKA (reference sequence). CDR3 length equals 14 residues. Between the trimmed V and J ends, which lost 6 bases and 5 bases, there was a span of 20 bases. The CDR3 reads CSAEMTVTYHEQYF. The CDR3 DNA sequence: TGCAGTGCCGAAATGACTGTTACCTACCACGAGCAGTACTTC.

This clonotype occurred once. One junction end disagrees with the germline gene, perhaps due to a read error. V gene TRBV29-1 combines with J gene TRBJ1-2, with D perhaps matching TRBD1 (6 bases). Germline V gives CDR1 SQVTM, CDR2 ANQGSEA. The CDR3 has 13 amino acids. The DNA of the CDR3 is TGCAGCGTTGAGGCACTGGGGGCTGATGGTTACACCTTC. This encodes CSVEALGADGYTF. The full variable domain, rest sourced from reference TRBV29-1 and TRBJ1-2, is SAVISQKPSRDICQRGTSLTIQCQVDSQVTMMFWYRQQPGQSLTLIATANQGSEATYESGFVIDKFPISRPNLTFSTLTVSNMSPEDSSIYLCSVEALGADGYTFGSGTRLTVV.

There are a few counts of this clonotype. The chain joins TRBV20-1 to TRBJ1-1; D is ambiguous. Germline assignment: CDR1 DFQATT and CDR2 SNEGSKA (reference sequence). The CDR3 totals 14 residues. V lost 0 bases and J 1 base, leaving 9 bases between the germline ends. The CDR3 DNA sequence: TGCAGTGCTAGAGAAGGTTGGCCGAACACTGAAGCTTTCTTT. This sequence encodes CSAREGWPNTEAFF.

This clonotype was detected many times. The chain is built from TRBV20-1 and TRBJ2-5; 8 nucleotides match TRBD1. The CDR3 totals 15 residues. The V gene end was trimmed by 5 bases and the J gene end by 3 bases; junction bases not matched to a gene: 11. CDR1 and CDR2 (germline): DFQATT, SNEGSKA (reference sequence). The CDR3 spells CSAPKSGTGEETQYF. DNA of the CDR3: TGCAGTGCTCCTAAGTCCGGGACAGGTGAAGAGACCCAGTACTTC.

This clonotype was seen repeatedly, ten times or more. The chain is built from TRBV4-2 and TRBJ2-7; D not resolved. CDR3 length: 16 residues. V lost 4 bases to trimming and J lost 2 bases, with 18 bases between them. CDR1 is LGHNA, CDR2 YNFKEQ, per germline. The CDR3 protein is CASSPEDSSVPYEQYF. CDR3 coding DNA: TGTGCCAGCAGCCCCGAAGATAGTTCGGTTCCCTACGAGCAGTACTTC.

This clonotype was seen a few times. The chain carries TRBV9 and TRBJ2-6, with TRBD1 as a possible D gene (6 bases). The CDR3 extends over 16 amino acids. V lost 0 bases and J lost 5, with 12 bases in between. The germline V gene has CDR1 SGDLS and CDR2 YYNGEE. The CDR3, as DNA: TGTGCCAGCAGCGTAGTAGGGGGTCGTTGGGCCAACGTCCTGACTTTC. This encodes CASSVVGGRWANVLTF.